This T cell receptor beta chain was captured in a study of blood T cells in healthy people across ages. Study results and limitations: In long-lived donors, naive CD4+ cell counts and diversity exceeded those of aged donors. A strong correlation between TCR beta diversity and naive T cell percentage was seen. Age showed a roughly linear inverse relationship with TCR beta diversity per million T cells.

A second PCR, run for about 6 to 11 cycles, used a sample-barcoded 5' primer plus a J-beta primer mix. Sequencing recovered at least 2.5 million CDR3-containing paired-end reads from each sample. TCRdb independently ran MiXCR on the 5' RACE reads; one entry per CDR3 protein. The sample includes more than 800,000 distinct CDR3 sequences, more than 25% of them seen just once. With V trimmed by 2 bases and J by 5 bases, 4 bases remained unmatched. Germline values: CDR1 PRHDT, CDR2 FYEKMQ (reference sequence). The CDR3 runs 15 residues. Concerning this clonotype itself: The target antigen is unknown.

Input material: blood. This sequence originates from an elderly woman in good health. V gene TRBV13 combines with J gene TRBJ2-1; TRBD1 aligns across 9 bases. The CDR3, as DNA: TGTGCCAGCAGCTTATTACAGGGGGCAAACAATGAGCAGTTCTTC. Translated: CASSLLQGANNEQFF.